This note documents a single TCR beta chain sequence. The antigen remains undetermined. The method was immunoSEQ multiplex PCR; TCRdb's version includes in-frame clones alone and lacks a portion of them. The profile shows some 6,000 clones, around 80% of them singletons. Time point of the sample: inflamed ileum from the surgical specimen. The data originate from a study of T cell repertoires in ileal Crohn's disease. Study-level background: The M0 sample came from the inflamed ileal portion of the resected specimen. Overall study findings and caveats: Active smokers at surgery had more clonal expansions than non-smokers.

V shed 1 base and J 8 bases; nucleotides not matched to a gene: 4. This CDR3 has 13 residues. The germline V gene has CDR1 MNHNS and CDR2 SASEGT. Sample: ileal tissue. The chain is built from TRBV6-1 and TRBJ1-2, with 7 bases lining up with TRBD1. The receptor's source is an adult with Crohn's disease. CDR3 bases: TGTGCCAGCAGTGAAGAGACAGGGTTAGGCTACACCTTC. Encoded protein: CASSEETGLGYTF.